A selection of T cell receptor beta chains follows, all from one sample in a study of cytomegalovirus exposure and HLA in healthy donors. The table came from immunoSEQ multiplex PCR; TCRdb's copy has only in-frame clones and leaves some out. Of about 140,000 clones listed, about 78% are singletons. The sample was PBMCs. The receptor source for this set is a male donor in good health and CMV-seronegative. The CDR3 runs from the conserved cysteine through the conserved F or W. Fields, in order: D gene, J gene, V gene, clone size, CDR3 DNA, CDR3 protein. The D gene is left open where the match is weak. The listing skips clone size in some rows; elsewhere it reads once, few, many or a size class.

d_gene: NA; j_gene: TRBJ1-2; v_gene: TRBV9; abundance: few; CDR3nt: TGTGCCAGCAGCGAGGGGAGGGACGGCTACACCTTC; CDR3aa: CASSEGRDGYTF
d_gene: TRBD2; j_gene: TRBJ2-3; v_gene: TRBV7-3; abundance: NA; CDR3nt: TGTGCCAGCAGCTCCCGACTAGCGGGGGGGGCGGATACGCAGTATTTT; CDR3aa: CASSSRLAGGADTQYF
d_gene: TRBD1; j_gene: TRBJ2-7; v_gene: TRBV5-4; abundance: NA; CDR3nt: TGTGCCAGCAGCTTGATATCAGGGGGCGAGCAGTACTTC; CDR3aa: CASSLISGGEQYF
d_gene: NA; j_gene: TRBJ2-1; v_gene: TRBV6-6; abundance: NA; CDR3nt: TGTGCCAGCGGGGCCGGCTCCCCAAGTGAGCAGTTCTTC; CDR3aa: CASGAGSPSEQFF
d_gene: NA; j_gene: TRBJ1-1; v_gene: TRBV9; abundance: NA; CDR3nt: TGTGCCAGCAGCGCAGTATCCTTT; CDR3aa: CASSAVSF
d_gene: NA; j_gene: TRBJ1-2; v_gene: TRBV4-3; abundance: NA; CDR3nt: TGCGCCAGCAGCCAAGCGACGGGTAACTATGGCTACACCTTC; CDR3aa: CASSQATGNYGYTF
d_gene: TRBD1; j_gene: TRBJ2-7; v_gene: TRBV5-1; abundance: NA; CDR3nt: TGCGCCAGTCAACAGGGGCCTACCTACGAGCAGTACTTC; CDR3aa: CASQQGPTYEQYF
d_gene: TRBD2; j_gene: TRBJ2-1; v_gene: TRBV5-6; abundance: NA; CDR3nt: TGTGCCAGTGGACTAGCGGGGGGGCTGAATGAGCAGTTCTTC; CDR3aa: CASGLAGGLNEQFF
d_gene: NA; j_gene: TRBJ1-1; v_gene: TRBV6-1; abundance: NA; CDR3nt: TGTGCCAGCAAACCGGGGAACACTGAAGCTTTCTTT; CDR3aa: CASKPGNTEAFF
d_gene: TRBD1; j_gene: TRBJ2-2; v_gene: TRBV10-3; abundance: NA; CDR3nt: TGTGCCATCACCGCAGACAGGGGGCCAACCGGGGAGCTGTTTTTT; CDR3aa: CAITADRGPTGELFF
d_gene: NA; j_gene: TRBJ1-3; v_gene: TRBV19; abundance: few; CDR3nt: TGTGCCAGTAATCCGGGTTCGCTTGGAAACACCATATATTTT; CDR3aa: CASNPGSLGNTIYF